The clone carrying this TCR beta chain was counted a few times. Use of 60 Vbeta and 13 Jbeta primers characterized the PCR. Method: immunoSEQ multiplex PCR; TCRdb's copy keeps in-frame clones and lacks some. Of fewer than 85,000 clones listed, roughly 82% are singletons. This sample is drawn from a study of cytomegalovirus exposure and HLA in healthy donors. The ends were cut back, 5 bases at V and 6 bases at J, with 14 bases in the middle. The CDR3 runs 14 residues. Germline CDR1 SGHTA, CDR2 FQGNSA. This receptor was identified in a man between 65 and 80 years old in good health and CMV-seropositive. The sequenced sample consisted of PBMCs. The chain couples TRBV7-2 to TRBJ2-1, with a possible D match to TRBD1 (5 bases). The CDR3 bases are TGTGCCAGCAGCCTCAATCAAGGGGCCAATGAGCAGTTCTTC. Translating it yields CASSLNQGANEQFF.